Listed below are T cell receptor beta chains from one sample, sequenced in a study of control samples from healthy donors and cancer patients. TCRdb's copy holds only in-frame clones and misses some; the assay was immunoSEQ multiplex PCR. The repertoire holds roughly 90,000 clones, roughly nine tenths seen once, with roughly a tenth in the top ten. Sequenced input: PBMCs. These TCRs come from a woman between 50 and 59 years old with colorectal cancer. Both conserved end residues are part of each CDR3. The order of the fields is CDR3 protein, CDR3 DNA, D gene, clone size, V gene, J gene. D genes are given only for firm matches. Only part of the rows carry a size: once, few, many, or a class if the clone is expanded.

CDR3aa: CASSLTGGTDTQYF
CDR3nt: TGTGCCAGCAGTCTTACGGGGGGCACAGATACGCAGTATTTT
d_gene: -
abundance: -
v_gene: TRBV28
j_gene: TRBJ2-3

CDR3aa: CASSDQGANTEAFF
CDR3nt: TGTGCCAGCAGTGACCAGGGGGCGAACACTGAAGCTTTCTTT
d_gene: TRBD1
abundance: -
v_gene: TRBV2
j_gene: TRBJ1-1

CDR3aa: CASSLAGRTEAFF
CDR3nt: TGTGCCAGCAGCTTGGCTGGGCGCACTGAAGCTTTCTTT
d_gene: -
abundance: -
v_gene: TRBV5-8
j_gene: TRBJ1-1

CDR3aa: CASSQASGAPLEQFF
CDR3nt: TGCGCCAGCAGCCAAGCTAGCGGGGCTCCCCTGGAGCAGTTCTTC
d_gene: TRBD2
abundance: -
v_gene: TRBV4-1
j_gene: TRBJ2-1

CDR3aa: CASIPGGGTEAFF
CDR3nt: TGTGCCAGCATCCCAGGGGGCGGCACTGAAGCTTTCTTT
d_gene: TRBD1
abundance: -
v_gene: TRBV6-5
j_gene: TRBJ1-1

CDR3aa: CASSVRGTVLNTGELFF
CDR3nt: TGTGCCAGCAGCGTAAGGGGGACGGTTTTGAACACCGGGGAGCTGTTTTTT
d_gene: -
abundance: -
v_gene: TRBV9
j_gene: TRBJ2-2

CDR3aa: CAWAGSTGNTIYF
CDR3nt: TGTGCCTGGGCCGGCAGCACTGGAAACACCATATATTTT
d_gene: -
abundance: -
v_gene: TRBV30
j_gene: TRBJ1-3

CDR3aa: CASSLMGGGDGYTF
CDR3nt: TGTGCCAGCAGCTTGATGGGGGGGGGCGATGGCTACACCTTC
d_gene: -
abundance: once
v_gene: TRBV5-4
j_gene: TRBJ1-2

CDR3aa: CASSQVSYNEQFF
CDR3nt: TGTGCCAGCTCACAGGTCTCCTACAATGAGCAGTTCTTC
d_gene: -
abundance: -
v_gene: TRBV18
j_gene: TRBJ2-1

CDR3aa: CAISDEDKYNEQFF
CDR3nt: TGTGCCATCAGTGATGAGGACAAATACAATGAGCAGTTCTTC
d_gene: -
abundance: -
v_gene: TRBV10-3
j_gene: TRBJ2-1

CDR3aa: CASSLGEGTEAFF
CDR3nt: TGTGCCAGCTCACTTGGGGAAGGTACTGAAGCTTTCTTT
d_gene: -
abundance: -
v_gene: TRBV18
j_gene: TRBJ1-1

CDR3aa: CASSIRMEALAFDTGELFF
CDR3nt: TGTGCCAGTAGTATCCGGATGGAGGCACTGGCCTTCGACACCGGGGAGCTGTTTTTT
d_gene: -
abundance: -
v_gene: TRBV19
j_gene: TRBJ2-2

CDR3aa: CASSLQTSWAFF
CDR3nt: TGTGCCAGCAGCCTACAAACAAGTTGGGCTTTCTTT
d_gene: -
abundance: -
v_gene: TRBV14
j_gene: TRBJ1-1

CDR3aa: CASKLERTNSPLHF
CDR3nt: TGTGCCAGCAAATTGGAGAGGACCAATTCACCCCTCCACTTT
d_gene: -
abundance: -
v_gene: TRBV6-5
j_gene: TRBJ1-6

CDR3aa: CASSSPPSPLHF
CDR3nt: TGTGCCAGCAGTTCCCCCCCCTCACCCCTCCACTTT
d_gene: -
abundance: -
v_gene: TRBV12-3/TRBV12-4
j_gene: TRBJ1-6

CDR3aa: CASSIGLFTEAFF
CDR3nt: TGTGCCAGTAGTATAGGCCTATTCACTGAAGCTTTCTTT
d_gene: -
abundance: -
v_gene: TRBV19
j_gene: TRBJ1-1

CDR3aa: CASRETRNYGYTF
CDR3nt: TGTGCCAGCAGAGAGACACGCAACTATGGCTACACCTTC
d_gene: -
abundance: -
v_gene: TRBV2
j_gene: TRBJ1-2

CDR3aa: CASSGGANTEAFF
CDR3nt: TGCGCCAGCAGCGGGGGGGCGAATACTGAAGCTTTCTTT
d_gene: -
abundance: -
v_gene: TRBV5-1
j_gene: TRBJ1-1

CDR3aa: CASSLRLGQQETQYF
CDR3nt: TGTGCCAGCAGCTTAAGACTAGGACAGCAAGAGACCCAGTACTTC
d_gene: -
abundance: -
v_gene: TRBV7-2
j_gene: TRBJ2-5

CDR3aa: CASSPGGSQPQHF
CDR3nt: TGTGCCAGCAGTCCAGGAGGAAGTCAGCCCCAGCATTTT
d_gene: -
abundance: -
v_gene: TRBV28
j_gene: TRBJ1-5

CDR3aa: CASSPRTGDNGELFF
CDR3nt: TGTGCCAGCAGCCCCAGGACAGGGGACAACGGGGAGCTGTTTTTT
d_gene: TRBD1
abundance: once
v_gene: TRBV11-3
j_gene: TRBJ2-2

CDR3aa: CASSSTGGGNQPQHF
CDR3nt: TGTGCCAGCAGCTCCACAGGGGGTGGCAATCAGCCCCAGCATTTT
d_gene: TRBD1
abundance: -
v_gene: TRBV7-2
j_gene: TRBJ1-5

CDR3aa: CASSLGGGGSYNEQFF
CDR3nt: TGTGCCAGCAGCTTGGGCGGGGGTGGCTCCTACAATGAGCAGTTCTTC
d_gene: TRBD2
abundance: -
v_gene: TRBV7-2
j_gene: TRBJ2-1

CDR3aa: CASSWVGGGASYNEQFF
CDR3nt: TGTGCCAGCAGCTGGGTAGGCGGGGGGGCATCCTACAATGAGCAGTTCTTC
d_gene: TRBD2
abundance: -
v_gene: TRBV5-6
j_gene: TRBJ2-1

CDR3aa: CASRPETGSGNTIYF
CDR3nt: TGTGCCAGCAGGCCCGAAACAGGCTCTGGAAACACCATATATTTT
d_gene: -
abundance: -
v_gene: TRBV2
j_gene: TRBJ1-3

CDR3aa: CASSYRGGTYNEQFF
CDR3nt: TGTGCCAGCAGTTACCGCGGGGGGACTTACAATGAGCAGTTCTTC
d_gene: TRBD2
abundance: -
v_gene: TRBV6-2/TRBV6-3
j_gene: TRBJ2-1

CDR3aa: CASSYIPGAEAFF
CDR3nt: TGTGCCAGCAGTTACATACCGGGGGCTGAAGCTTTCTTT
d_gene: -
abundance: -
v_gene: TRBV12-3/TRBV12-4
j_gene: TRBJ1-1

CDR3aa: CASSWTSGGQYF
CDR3nt: TGTGCCAGCAGCTGGACTAGCGGGGGGCAGTACTTC
d_gene: TRBD2
abundance: -
v_gene: TRBV6-2/TRBV6-3
j_gene: TRBJ2-4

CDR3aa: CASTGLRGGRETQYF
CDR3nt: TGTGCCAGCACAGGACTCCGGGGGGGCCGGGAGACCCAGTACTTC
d_gene: TRBD2
abundance: -
v_gene: TRBV18
j_gene: TRBJ2-5

CDR3aa: CASSSEGGYGYTF
CDR3nt: TGTGCCAGCAGCTCTGAGGGGGGGTATGGCTACACCTTC
d_gene: -
abundance: once
v_gene: TRBV7-2
j_gene: TRBJ1-2

CDR3aa: CASSRYNQPQHF
CDR3nt: TGTGCCAGCAGCCGATACAATCAGCCCCAGCATTTT
d_gene: -
abundance: -
v_gene: TRBV13
j_gene: TRBJ1-5

CDR3aa: CASSILGLDEQFF
CDR3nt: TGTGCCAGCAGCATTCTAGGGTTGGATGAGCAGTTCTTC
d_gene: -
abundance: -
v_gene: TRBV5-5
j_gene: TRBJ2-1

CDR3aa: CASSLSQGSRGTEAFF
CDR3nt: TGTGCCAGCAGTTTATCACAGGGAAGCAGGGGCACTGAAGCTTTCTTT
d_gene: -
abundance: -
v_gene: TRBV27
j_gene: TRBJ1-1

CDR3aa: CASSDPPGELFF
CDR3nt: TGTGCCAGCTCCGATCCCCCCGGGGAGCTGTTTTTT
d_gene: -
abundance: -
v_gene: TRBV18
j_gene: TRBJ2-2

CDR3aa: CATSPGTSGETQYF
CDR3nt: TGTGCCACCAGCCCCGGGACTAGCGGAGAGACCCAGTACTTC
d_gene: TRBD2
abundance: -
v_gene: TRBV24-1
j_gene: TRBJ2-5

CDR3aa: CASSRRGLRDTGELFF
CDR3nt: TGTGCCAGCAGCCGGCGGGGTTTGCGGGACACCGGGGAGCTGTTTTTT
d_gene: -
abundance: -
v_gene: TRBV3-1/TRBV3-2
j_gene: TRBJ2-2

CDR3aa: CASSLTEGDTQYF
CDR3nt: TGTGCCAGCAGCTTGACCGAGGGGGATACGCAGTATTTT
d_gene: -
abundance: -
v_gene: TRBV5-4
j_gene: TRBJ2-3

CDR3aa: CATSRGASGVYNEQFF
CDR3nt: TGTGCCACCAGCAGAGGGGCTAGCGGAGTATACAATGAGCAGTTCTTC
d_gene: TRBD2
abundance: once
v_gene: TRBV15
j_gene: TRBJ2-1

CDR3aa: CSAAGRETQYF
CDR3nt: TGCAGCGCTGCTGGGCGGGAGACCCAGTACTTC
d_gene: -
abundance: -
v_gene: TRBV29-1
j_gene: TRBJ2-5

CDR3aa: CSADDRERAFF
CDR3nt: TGCAGTGCTGATGACAGGGAGCGAGCTTTCTTT
d_gene: TRBD1
abundance: -
v_gene: TRBV20-1
j_gene: TRBJ1-1

CDR3aa: CASRGDTEAFF
CDR3nt: TGTGCCAGCCGAGGGGACACTGAAGCTTTCTTT
d_gene: -
abundance: -
v_gene: TRBV6-6
j_gene: TRBJ1-1

CDR3aa: CASSEERGNTEAFF
CDR3nt: TGTGCCAGCAGTGAGGAAAGGGGCAACACTGAAGCTTTCTTT
d_gene: -
abundance: -
v_gene: TRBV2
j_gene: TRBJ1-1

CDR3aa: CASSIGTGTQPQHF
CDR3nt: TGTGCCAGTAGTATCGGGACAGGGACCCAGCCCCAGCATTTT
d_gene: TRBD1
abundance: -
v_gene: TRBV19
j_gene: TRBJ1-5

CDR3aa: CASSYSGRGELFF
CDR3nt: TGTGCCAGCAGCTACTCCGGGAGAGGGGAGCTGTTTTTT
d_gene: -
abundance: once
v_gene: TRBV11-1
j_gene: TRBJ2-2

CDR3aa: CASRKTASNQPQHF
CDR3nt: TGTGCCAGCAGAAAGACAGCGAGCAATCAGCCCCAGCATTTT
d_gene: -
abundance: -
v_gene: TRBV6-5
j_gene: TRBJ1-5

CDR3aa: CATRNWGGNQPQHF
CDR3nt: TGTGCCACCAGAAACTGGGGGGGCAATCAGCCCCAGCATTTT
d_gene: -
abundance: -
v_gene: TRBV15
j_gene: TRBJ1-5

CDR3aa: CASSPRLGMGEDTQYF
CDR3nt: TGTGCCAGTAGTCCCCGCCTAGGAATGGGGGAAGATACGCAGTATTTT
d_gene: -
abundance: -
v_gene: TRBV19
j_gene: TRBJ2-3

CDR3aa: CSARVGGTAFF
CDR3nt: TGCAGTGCTAGAGTGGGGGGTACAGCTTTCTTT
d_gene: -
abundance: -
v_gene: TRBV20-1
j_gene: TRBJ1-1

CDR3aa: CAWSSGQGSEKLFF
CDR3nt: TGTGCCTGGAGTTCGGGACAGGGTTCAGAAAAACTGTTTTTT
d_gene: TRBD1
abundance: -
v_gene: TRBV30
j_gene: TRBJ1-4

CDR3aa: CASSNDRVYNEQFF
CDR3nt: TGCGCCAGCAGCAATGACAGGGTCTACAATGAGCAGTTCTTC
d_gene: TRBD1
abundance: few
v_gene: TRBV10-2
j_gene: TRBJ2-1

CDR3aa: CASSQARGVGTGELFF
CDR3nt: TGTGCCAGCAGCCAAGCCCGCGGGGTCGGCACCGGGGAGCTGTTTTTT
d_gene: -
abundance: -
v_gene: TRBV4-2
j_gene: TRBJ2-2

CDR3aa: CASSLVTGVWSPLHF
CDR3nt: TGTGCCAGCAGCTTGGTGACAGGGGTTTGGTCACCCCTCCACTTT
d_gene: TRBD1
abundance: -
v_gene: TRBV5-8
j_gene: TRBJ1-6

CDR3aa: CASSQWTQLPEKLFF
CDR3nt: TGTGCCAGCAGTCAATGGACTCAATTACCTGAAAAACTGTTTTTT
d_gene: -
abundance: -
v_gene: TRBV6-5
j_gene: TRBJ1-4

CDR3aa: CAWSVPGIRNYGYTF
CDR3nt: TGTGCCTGGAGTGTTCCAGGGATAAGGAACTATGGCTACACCTTC
d_gene: -
abundance: -
v_gene: TRBV30
j_gene: TRBJ1-2

CDR3aa: CASSSGTLSYNEQFF
CDR3nt: TGTGCCAGCAGTTCTGGGACATTGTCCTACAATGAGCAGTTCTTC
d_gene: -
abundance: once
v_gene: TRBV6-2/TRBV6-3
j_gene: TRBJ2-1

CDR3aa: CASSLLWNTEAFF
CDR3nt: TGTGCCAGCAGTTTATTATGGAACACTGAAGCTTTCTTT
d_gene: -
abundance: -
v_gene: TRBV27
j_gene: TRBJ1-1